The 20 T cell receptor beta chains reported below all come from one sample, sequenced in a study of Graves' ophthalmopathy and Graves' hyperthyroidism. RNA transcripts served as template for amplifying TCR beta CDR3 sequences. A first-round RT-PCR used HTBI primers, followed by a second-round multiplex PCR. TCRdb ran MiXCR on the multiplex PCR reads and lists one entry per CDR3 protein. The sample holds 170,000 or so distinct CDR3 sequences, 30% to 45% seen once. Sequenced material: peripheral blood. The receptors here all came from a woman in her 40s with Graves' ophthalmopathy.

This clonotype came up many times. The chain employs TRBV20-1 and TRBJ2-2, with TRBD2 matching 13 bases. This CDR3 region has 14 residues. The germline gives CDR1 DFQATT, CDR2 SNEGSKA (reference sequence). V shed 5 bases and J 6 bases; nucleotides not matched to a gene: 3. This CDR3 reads CSAPGLAGPGELFF. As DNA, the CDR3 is TGCAGTGCTCCGGGACTAGCGGGACCCGGGGAGCTGTTTTTT.

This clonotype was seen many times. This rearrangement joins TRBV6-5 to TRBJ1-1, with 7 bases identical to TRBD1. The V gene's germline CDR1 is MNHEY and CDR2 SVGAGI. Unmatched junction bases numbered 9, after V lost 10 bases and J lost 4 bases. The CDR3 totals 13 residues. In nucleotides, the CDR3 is TGTGCCAACTCCCGGGACAGTATCACTGAAGCTTTCTTT. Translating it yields CANSRDSITEAFF.

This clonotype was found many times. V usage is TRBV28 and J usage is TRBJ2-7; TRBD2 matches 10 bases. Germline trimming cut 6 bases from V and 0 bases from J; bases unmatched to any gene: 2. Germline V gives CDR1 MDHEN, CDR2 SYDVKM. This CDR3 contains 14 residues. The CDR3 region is CASRGTSDSYEQYF. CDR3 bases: TGTGCCAGCAGAGGGACTAGCGACTCCTACGAGCAGTACTTC.

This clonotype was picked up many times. The CDR3 spells CASSYHRGIRASSYEQYF. For the CDR3, the DNA is TGTGCCAGCAGCTATCATCGGGGGATCCGGGCAAGCTCCTACGAGCAGTACTTC. This chain links TRBV7-2 with TRBJ2-7, with a tentative D call TRBD2 (6 bases). The ends were cut back, 4 bases at V and 0 bases at J, with 22 bases in the middle. The V gene's germline CDR1 is SGHTA and CDR2 FQGNSA. The CDR3 extends over 18 amino acids. Supplemented by reference TRBV7-2 and TRBJ2-7, the full variable domain reads GAGVSQSPSNKVTEKGKDVELRCDPISGHTALYWYRQSLGQGLEFLIYFQGNSAPDKSGLPSDRFSAERTGGSVSTLTIQRTQQEDSAVYLCASSYHRGIRASSYEQYFGPGTRLTVT.

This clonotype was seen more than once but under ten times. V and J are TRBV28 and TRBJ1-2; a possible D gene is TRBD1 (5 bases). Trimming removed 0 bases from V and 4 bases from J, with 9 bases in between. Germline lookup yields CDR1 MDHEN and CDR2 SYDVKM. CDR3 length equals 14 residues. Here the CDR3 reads CASSLWDNFYGYTF. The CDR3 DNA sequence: TGTGCCAGCAGTTTATGGGACAACTTCTATGGCTACACCTTC.

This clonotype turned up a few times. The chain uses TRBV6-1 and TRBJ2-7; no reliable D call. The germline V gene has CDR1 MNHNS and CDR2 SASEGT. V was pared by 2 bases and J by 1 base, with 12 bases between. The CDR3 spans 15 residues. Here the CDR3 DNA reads TGTGCCAGCAGTGAATCATGGCAAGGGTCCTACGAGCAGTACTTC. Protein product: CASSESWQGSYEQYF.

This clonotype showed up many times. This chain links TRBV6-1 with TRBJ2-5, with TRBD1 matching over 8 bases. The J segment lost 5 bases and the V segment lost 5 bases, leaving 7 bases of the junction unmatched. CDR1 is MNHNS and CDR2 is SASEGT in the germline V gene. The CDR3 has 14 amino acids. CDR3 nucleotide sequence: TGTGCCAGCAGTAAGAGTTGGACAGGGGAGACCCAGTACTTC. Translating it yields CASSKSWTGETQYF.

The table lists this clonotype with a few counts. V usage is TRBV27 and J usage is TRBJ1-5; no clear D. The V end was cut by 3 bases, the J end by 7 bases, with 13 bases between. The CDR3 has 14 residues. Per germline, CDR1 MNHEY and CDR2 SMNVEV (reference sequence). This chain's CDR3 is CASSLVKTGQPQHF. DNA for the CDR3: TGTGCCAGCAGTTTGGTGAAAACGGGCCAGCCCCAGCATTTT.

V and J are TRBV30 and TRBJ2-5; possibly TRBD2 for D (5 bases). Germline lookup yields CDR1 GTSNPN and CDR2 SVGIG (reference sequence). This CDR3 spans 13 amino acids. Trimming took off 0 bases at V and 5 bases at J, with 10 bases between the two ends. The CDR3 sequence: CAWSVRSGETQYF. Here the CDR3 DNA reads TGTGCCTGGAGTGTCAGATCGGGGGAGACCCAGTACTTC.

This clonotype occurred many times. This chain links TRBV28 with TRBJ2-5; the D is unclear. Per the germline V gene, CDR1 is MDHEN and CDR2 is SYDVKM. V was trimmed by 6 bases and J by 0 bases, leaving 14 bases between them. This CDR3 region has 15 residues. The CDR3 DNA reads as TGTGCCAGCAGCCCCCCCCGGGCGTACCAAGAGACCCAGTACTTC. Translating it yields CASSPPRAYQETQYF.

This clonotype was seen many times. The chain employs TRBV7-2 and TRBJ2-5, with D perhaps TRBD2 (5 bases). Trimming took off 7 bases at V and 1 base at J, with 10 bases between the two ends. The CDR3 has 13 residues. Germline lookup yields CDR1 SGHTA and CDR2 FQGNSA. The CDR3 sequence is CASTREPQETQYF. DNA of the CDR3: TGTGCCAGCACCCGGGAACCCCAAGAGACCCAGTACTTC. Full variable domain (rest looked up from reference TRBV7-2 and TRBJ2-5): GAGVSQSPSNKVTEKGKDVELRCDPISGHTALYWYRQSLGQGLEFLIYFQGNSAPDKSGLPSDRFSAERTGGSVSTLTIQRTQQEDSAVYLCASTREPQETQYFGPGTRLLVL.

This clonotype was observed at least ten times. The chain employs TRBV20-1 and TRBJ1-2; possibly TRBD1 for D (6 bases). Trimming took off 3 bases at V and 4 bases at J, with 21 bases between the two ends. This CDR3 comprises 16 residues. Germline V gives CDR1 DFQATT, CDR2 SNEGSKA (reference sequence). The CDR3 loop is CSARLAGVGHLYGYTF. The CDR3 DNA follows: TGCAGTGCTAGGCTGGCGGGAGTGGGACATCTCTATGGCTACACCTTC.

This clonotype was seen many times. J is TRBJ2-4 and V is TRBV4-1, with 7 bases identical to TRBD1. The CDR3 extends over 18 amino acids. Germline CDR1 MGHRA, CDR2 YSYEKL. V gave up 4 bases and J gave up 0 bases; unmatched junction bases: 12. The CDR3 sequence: CASSREPGTAGAKNIQYF. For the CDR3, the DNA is TGCGCCAGCAGCCGCGAACCCGGGACAGCCGGAGCCAAAAACATTCAGTACTTC.

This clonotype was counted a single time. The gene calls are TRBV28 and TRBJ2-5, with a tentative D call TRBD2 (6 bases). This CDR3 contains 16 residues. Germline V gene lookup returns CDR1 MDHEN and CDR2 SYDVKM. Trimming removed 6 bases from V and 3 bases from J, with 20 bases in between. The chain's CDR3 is CASRPPGGAGKETQYF. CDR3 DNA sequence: TGTGCCAGCAGACCGCCCGGGGGAGCGGGCAAAGAGACCCAGTACTTC.

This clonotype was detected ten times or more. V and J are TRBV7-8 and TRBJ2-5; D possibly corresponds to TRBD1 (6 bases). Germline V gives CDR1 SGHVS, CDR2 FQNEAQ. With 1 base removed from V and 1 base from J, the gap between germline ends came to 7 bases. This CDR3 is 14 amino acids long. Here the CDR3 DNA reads TGTGCCAGCAGCTTAGGACAGGCCCAAGAGACCCAGTACTTC. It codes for CASSLGQAQETQYF.

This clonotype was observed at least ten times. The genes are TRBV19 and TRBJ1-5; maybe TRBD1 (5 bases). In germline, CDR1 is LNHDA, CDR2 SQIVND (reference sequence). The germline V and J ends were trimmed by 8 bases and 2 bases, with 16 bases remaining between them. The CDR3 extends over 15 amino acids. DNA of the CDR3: TGTGCCAGTCGGACATCAGAGGGAGGCAATCAGCCCCAGCATTTT. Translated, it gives CASRTSEGGNQPQHF.

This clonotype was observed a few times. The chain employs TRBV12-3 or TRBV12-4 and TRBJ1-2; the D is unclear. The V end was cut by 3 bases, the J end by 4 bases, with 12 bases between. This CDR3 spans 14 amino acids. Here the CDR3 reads CASSLRAGGYGYTF. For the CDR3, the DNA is TGTGCCAGCAGTTTGCGGGCAGGCGGCTATGGCTACACCTTC.

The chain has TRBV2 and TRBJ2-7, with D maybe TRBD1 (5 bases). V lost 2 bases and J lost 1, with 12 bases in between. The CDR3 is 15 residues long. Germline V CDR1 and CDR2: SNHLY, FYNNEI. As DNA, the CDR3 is TGTGCCAGCAGTGAAAGGGGCAGAGGATCCTACGAGCAGTACTTC. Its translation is CASSERGRGSYEQYF. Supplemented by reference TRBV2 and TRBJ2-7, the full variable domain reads EPEVTQTPSHQVTQMGQEVILRCVPISNHLYFYWYRQILGQKVEFLVSFYNNEISEKSEIFDDQFSVERPDGSNFTLKIRSTKLEDSAMYFCASSERGRGSYEQYFGPGTRLTVT.

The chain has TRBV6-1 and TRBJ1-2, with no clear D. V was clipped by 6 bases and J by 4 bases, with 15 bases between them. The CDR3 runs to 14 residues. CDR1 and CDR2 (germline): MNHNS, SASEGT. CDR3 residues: CASSAGPTFYGYTF. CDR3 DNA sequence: TGTGCCAGCAGCGCAGGTCCAACCTTCTATGGCTACACCTTC.

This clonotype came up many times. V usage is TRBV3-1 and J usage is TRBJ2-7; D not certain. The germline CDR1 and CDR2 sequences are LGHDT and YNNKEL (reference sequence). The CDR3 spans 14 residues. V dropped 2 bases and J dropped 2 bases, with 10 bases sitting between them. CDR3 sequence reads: CASSQSPGAYEQYF. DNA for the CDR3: TGTGCCAGCAGCCAAAGTCCGGGCGCCTACGAGCAGTACTTC.